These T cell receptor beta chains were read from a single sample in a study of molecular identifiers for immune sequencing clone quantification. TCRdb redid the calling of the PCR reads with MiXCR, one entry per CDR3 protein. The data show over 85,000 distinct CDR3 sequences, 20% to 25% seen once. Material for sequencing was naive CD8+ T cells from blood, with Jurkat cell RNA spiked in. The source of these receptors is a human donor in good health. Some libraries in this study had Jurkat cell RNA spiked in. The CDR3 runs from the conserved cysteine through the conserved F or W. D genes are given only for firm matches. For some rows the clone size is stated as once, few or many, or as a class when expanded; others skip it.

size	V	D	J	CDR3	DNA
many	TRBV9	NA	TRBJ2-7	CASSVSVQDYEQYF	TGTGCCAGCAGCGTTTCGGTCCAGGACTACGAGCAGTACTTC
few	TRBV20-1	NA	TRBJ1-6	CSARHGTESSYNSPLHF	TGCAGTGCTAGACATGGGACGGAAAGCTCCTATAATTCACCCCTCCACTTT
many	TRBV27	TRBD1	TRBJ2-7	CASTYRTGGYEQYF	TGTGCCAGTACGTACCGGACAGGGGGCTACGAGCAGTACTTC
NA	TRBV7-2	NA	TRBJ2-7	CASSSTLSYEQYF	TGTGCCAGCAGCTCAACTTTGAGCTACGAGCAGTACTTC
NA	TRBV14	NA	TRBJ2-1	CASSQAHGAGHEQFF	TGTGCCAGCAGCCAAGCTCACGGGGCAGGGCATGAGCAGTTCTTC
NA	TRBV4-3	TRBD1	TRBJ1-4	CASSQDIVGGNEKLFF	TGCGCCAGCAGCCAAGATATTGTAGGGGGCAATGAAAAACTGTTTTTT
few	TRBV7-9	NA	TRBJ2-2	CASSPLVTGNTGELFF	TGTGCCAGCAGCCCTCTGGTGACAGGGAACACCGGGGAGCTGTTTTTT
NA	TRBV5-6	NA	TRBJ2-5	CASGFWEGDETQYF	TGTGCCAGCGGCTTTTGGGAGGGGGACGAGACCCAGTACTTC
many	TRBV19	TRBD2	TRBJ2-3	CASSGGATDTQYF	TGTGCCTCTAGCGGGGGGGCGACAGATACGCAGTATTTT
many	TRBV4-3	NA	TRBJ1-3	CASSQDRRQLGNTIYF	TGCGCCAGCAGCCAAGACAGGAGACAGCTCGGAAACACCATATATTTT
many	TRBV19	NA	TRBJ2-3	CASRRRVIGSTDTQYF	TGTGCCTCCAGGAGGAGGGTCATCGGTAGCACAGATACGCAGTATTTT
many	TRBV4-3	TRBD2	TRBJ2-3	CASSQELLAGTDTQYF	TGCGCCAGCAGCCAAGAACTCCTAGCGGGCACAGATACGCAGTATTTT
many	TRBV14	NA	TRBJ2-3	CASSPAGSSTDTQYF	TGTGCCAGCAGCCCCGCAGGATCTAGCACAGATACGCAGTATTTT
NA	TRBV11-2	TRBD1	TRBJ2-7	CASSFIGQGEQYF	TGTGCCAGCAGCTTCATCGGACAGGGGGAACAGTACTTC
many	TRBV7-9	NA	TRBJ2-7	CASSLSAGQTYEQYF	TGTGCCAGCAGCTTAAGCGCCGGACAGACCTACGAGCAGTACTTC
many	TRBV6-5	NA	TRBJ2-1	CASSERWGVEQFF	TGTGCCAGCAGCGAGAGGTGGGGGGTTGAGCAGTTCTTC
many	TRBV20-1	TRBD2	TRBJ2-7	CSARGLAGGPHEQYF	TGCAGTGCTAGGGGACTAGCGGGAGGGCCCCACGAGCAGTACTTC
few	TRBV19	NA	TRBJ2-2	CASSIGTRSTGELFF	TGTGCCAGTAGTATAGGTACCCGTTCCACCGGGGAGCTGTTTTTT
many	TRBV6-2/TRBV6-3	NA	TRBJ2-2	CATQRVGVGTGELFF	TGTGCCACCCAGAGGGTCGGGGTCGGCACCGGGGAGCTGTTTTTT
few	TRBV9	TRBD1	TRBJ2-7	CASSVVGTASSYEQYF	TGTGCCAGCAGCGTAGTCGGGACAGCGAGCTCCTACGAGCAGTACTTC
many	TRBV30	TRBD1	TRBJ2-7	CAWSPAGTGPYEQYF	TGTGCCTGGAGTCCTGCCGGGACAGGGCCCTACGAGCAGTACTTC
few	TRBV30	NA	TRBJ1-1	CAWTTGNPEAFF	TGTGCCTGGACTACAGGAAACCCTGAAGCTTTCTTT
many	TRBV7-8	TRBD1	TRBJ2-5	CASSTGQGQETQYF	TGTGCCAGCAGCACAGGACAGGGACAAGAGACCCAGTACTTC
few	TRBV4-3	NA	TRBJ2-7	CASSQENQAQGLSYEQYF	TGCGCCAGCAGCCAAGAAAATCAGGCGCAGGGCCTCTCCTACGAGCAGTACTTC
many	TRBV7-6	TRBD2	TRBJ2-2	CASRGLAGGTGELFF	TGTGCCAGCAGAGGACTAGCGGGAGGCACCGGGGAGCTGTTTTTT
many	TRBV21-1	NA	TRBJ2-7	CASSPPKRSDSSYEQYF	TGTGCCAGCAGCCCCCCCAAGAGGAGCGACAGCTCCTACGAGCAGTACTTC
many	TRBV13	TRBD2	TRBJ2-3	CASSLGPFVAGQPTDTQYF	TGTGCCAGCAGCTTAGGCCCTTTTGTAGCGGGGCAACCCACAGATACGCAGTATTTT
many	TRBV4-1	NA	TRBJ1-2	CASSQLPGPRPNYGYTF	TGCGCCAGCAGCCAACTACCGGGCCCTCGGCCCAACTATGGCTACACCTTC
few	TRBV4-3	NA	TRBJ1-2	CASSQAGEVGYGYTF	TGCGCCAGCAGCCAAGCCGGCGAGGTTGGGTATGGCTACACCTTC
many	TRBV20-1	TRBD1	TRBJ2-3	CSARSPDRGGDTQYF	TGCAGTGCTAGATCCCCGGACAGGGGGGGAGATACGCAGTATTTT
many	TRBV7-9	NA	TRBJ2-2	CASRESPTGELFF	TGTGCCAGCAGAGAGAGCCCCACCGGGGAGCTGTTTTTT
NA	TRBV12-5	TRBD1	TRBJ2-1	CASGLVGTEVVEQFF	TGTGCTAGTGGTTTGGTCGGGACAGAGGTTGTTGAGCAGTTCTTC
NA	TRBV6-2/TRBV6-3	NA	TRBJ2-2	CANTYGLNTGELFF	TGTGCCAACACCTACGGACTGAACACCGGGGAGCTGTTTTTT
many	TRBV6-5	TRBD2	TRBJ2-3	CASSYGRGLAGAYTDTQYF	TGTGCCAGCAGTTACGGACGGGGACTAGCGGGGGCTTACACAGATACGCAGTATTTT
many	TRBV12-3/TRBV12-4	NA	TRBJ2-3	CASRVGGFLGDTQYF	TGTGCCAGCAGGGTGGGGGGATTTCTAGGGGATACGCAGTATTTT
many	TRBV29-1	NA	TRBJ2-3	CSVEKSATSTDTQYF	TGCAGCGTTGAGAAAAGCGCTACTAGCACAGATACGCAGTATTTT
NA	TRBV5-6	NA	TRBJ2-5	CASSFSSPGTEETQYF	TGTGCCAGCAGCTTCTCTTCTCCGGGAACGGAGGAGACCCAGTACTTC
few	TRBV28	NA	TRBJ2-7	CASSEMGNHEQYF	TGTGCCAGCAGCGAAATGGGGAACCACGAGCAGTACTTC
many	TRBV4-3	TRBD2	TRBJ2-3	CASSQDLVLAGYDGYTDTQYF	TGCGCCAGCAGCCAAGATTTAGTCCTAGCGGGGTACGACGGATACACAGATACGCAGTATTTT
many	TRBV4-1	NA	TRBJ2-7	CASSQTGPGEYEQYF	TGCGCCAGCAGCCAAACCGGGCCAGGAGAGTACGAGCAGTACTTC
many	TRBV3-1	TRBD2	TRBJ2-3	CASSLLTSGSTDTQYF	TGTGCCAGCAGCCTCCTTACTAGCGGGAGCACAGATACGCAGTATTTT
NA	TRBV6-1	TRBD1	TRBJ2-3	CANSDRGSGTDTQYF	TGTGCCAACAGTGACAGGGGTTCAGGCACAGATACGCAGTATTTT
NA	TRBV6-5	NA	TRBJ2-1	CASRESSYIEQFF	TGTGCCAGCCGGGAGTCGTCCTACATTGAGCAGTTCTTC
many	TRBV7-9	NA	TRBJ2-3	CASSFTLGDTQYF	TGTGCCAGCAGCTTCACCCTAGGAGATACGCAGTATTTT
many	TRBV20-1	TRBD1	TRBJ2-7	CSASITGADYEQYF	TGCAGTGCTAGTATCACAGGGGCCGACTACGAGCAGTACTTC
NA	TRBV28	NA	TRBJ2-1	CASSLGGGEFF	TGTGCCAGCAGTTTAGGGGGCGGGGAGTTCTTC
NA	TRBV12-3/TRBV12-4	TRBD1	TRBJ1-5	CASSLGTHRGEGNQPRHF	TGTGCCAGCAGTTTAGGGACCCACAGGGGTGAAGGCAATCAGCCCCGGCATTTT
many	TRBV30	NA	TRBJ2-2	CAWSAQGPGTGELFF	TGTGCCTGGAGCGCACAGGGCCCAGGCACCGGGGAGCTGTTTTTT
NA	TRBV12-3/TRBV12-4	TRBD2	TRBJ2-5	CASRVTSGGAKETQYF	TGTGCCAGCAGAGTGACTAGCGGGGGGGCGAAAGAGACCCAGTACTTC
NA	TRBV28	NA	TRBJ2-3	CASSWGDTDSTDTQYF	TGTGCCAGCAGTTGGGGCGACACCGATAGCACAGATACGCAGTATTTT
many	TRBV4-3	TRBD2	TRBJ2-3	CASSQDNSVAGGEDTDTQYF	TGCGCCAGCAGCCAAGATAATTCGGTAGCGGGAGGCGAAGACACAGATACGCAGTATTTT
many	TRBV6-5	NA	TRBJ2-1	CASSTGPFEGYNEQFF	TGTGCCAGCAGTACCGGACCTTTTGAGGGTTACAATGAGCAGTTCTTC
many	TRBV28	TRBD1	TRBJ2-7	CAVKDGGQGAYEQYF	TGTGCCGTCAAAGATGGGGGACAGGGAGCCTACGAGCAGTACTTC
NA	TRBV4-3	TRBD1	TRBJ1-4	CASSQDGTGAANEKLFF	TGCGCCAGCAGCCAAGACGGGACAGGGGCAGCTAATGAAAAACTGTTTTTT
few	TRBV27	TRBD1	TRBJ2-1	CASSLSGGQGANEQFF	TGTGCCAGCAGTTTATCAGGCGGACAGGGGGCCAATGAGCAGTTCTTC
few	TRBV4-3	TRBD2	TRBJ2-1	CASSQKAGTRTVNEQFF	TGCGCCAGCAGCCAGAAAGCCGGGACTAGGACGGTAAATGAGCAGTTCTTC
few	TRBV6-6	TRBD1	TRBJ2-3	CASSWDSRGTDTQYF	TGTGCCAGCAGTTGGGACAGCCGCGGCACAGATACGCAGTATTTT
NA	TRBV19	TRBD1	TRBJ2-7	CASTGGGVDEQYF	TGTGCCAGTACAGGGGGCGGTGTCGACGAGCAGTACTTC
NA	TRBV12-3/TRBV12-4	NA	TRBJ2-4	CASSFGAAKNIQYF	TGTGCCAGCAGTTTTGGAGCAGCCAAAAACATTCAGTACTTC